This T cell receptor (beta chain) was observed in a study of CXCR3-negative and CXCR3-positive naive CD8 T cells. General observations from the study: Researchers report that CXCR3-positive naive cells carry more hydrophobic TRB CDR3s than CXCR3-negative naive cells.

CD45RO-CCR7+CD27+CD95- was the phenotype of naive CD8+ T cells. Comments on this clonotype: Its specificity is unknown.

The germline CDR1 and CDR2 sequences are SQVTM and ANQGSEA. The CDR3 spans 14 residues. Libraries were UMI-labeled 5' RACE TRB cDNA. With the 5' RACE reads reprocessed, TCRdb shows one record per CDR3 protein and no DNA. Found here are fewer than 95,000 distinct CDR3 sequences; the top ten clones hold over 1.5%. This chain joins TRBV29-1 and TRBJ2-1; TCRdb picks TRBD1, but there is no DNA to check that call. The sequenced sample was naive CXCR3- CD8+ T cells from blood. Subset in this sample: CD45RO-CCR7+CD27+CD95- naive CD8+ T cells lacking CXCR3 (TNR3-). This receptor was taken from a human donor in good health. Some clones in this sample may be carry-over from other donors' samples. CDR3 amino acids: CSVEAVGAEDEQFF.